This is a list of T cell receptor beta chains from one sample in a study of Ad26.COV2.S vaccination and SARS-CoV-2 variants. Libraries were prepared by immunoSEQ multiplex PCR; TCRdb keeps only in-frame clonotypes and omits some of them. This table holds roughly 350,000 clones, around 88% found once. Source: peripheral blood, taken in a trial of Ad26.COV2.S vaccine versus placebo. The receptors shown here come from a person aged 18-65 years who received the Ad26.COV2.S COVID-19 vaccine or a placebo. Both conserved end residues are part of each CDR3. The D gene is left open where the match is weak. Not every row has a clone size; where given, it reads once, few, many or a size class.

D gene,clone size,CDR3 length,J gene,V gene,CDR3 DNA,CDR3 protein
.,.,15,TRBJ2-3,TRBV6-1,TGTGCCAGCAGTGAACAGAGCTTGAGCACAGATACGCAGTATTTT,CASSEQSLSTDTQYF
TRBD2,.,16,TRBJ2-2,TRBV13,TGTGCCAGCAGCTACGCTAGCGGGGGAAACACCGGGGAGCTGTTTTTT,CASSYASGGNTGELFF
.,.,14,TRBJ1-5,TRBV6-5,TGTGCCAGCAGTTTCGGACAGAACAATCAGCCCCAGCATTTT,CASSFGQNNQPQHF
TRBD2,.,16,TRBJ2-4,TRBV10-1,TGCGCCAGCAGTGATCGGGCTAGCGGGAGTTTAAACATTCAGTACTTC,CASSDRASGSLNIQYF
TRBD2,.,17,TRBJ2-7,TRBV4-1,TGCGCCAGCAGCCAAGAGGATAGCGGGGCGAGCTCCTACGAGCAGTACTTC,CASSQEDSGASSYEQYF
.,.,15,TRBJ2-4,TRBV5-1,TGCGCCAGCAGCCCGGAGGGACCCTCCAAAAACATTCAGTACTTC,CASSPEGPSKNIQYF
.,.,14,TRBJ2-3,TRBV12-2,TGTGCAACCCCGACAGGGGCCCCCACAGATACGCAGTATTTT,CATPTGAPTDTQYF
TRBD2,once,15,TRBJ2-1,TRBV4-2,TGTGCCAGCAGCCGACTAGCGGGGGCCATCAATGAGCAGTTCTTC,CASSRLAGAINEQFF
.,.,13,TRBJ1-1,TRBV7-9,TGTGCCAGCAGCTTGGGCGGGGCCACTGAAGCTTTCTTT,CASSLGGATEAFF
.,few,17,TRBJ2-7,TRBV10-2,TGCGCCAGCAGTGACCTTGGCCTTGTGGGAGGAACCTACGAGCAGTACTTC,CASSDLGLVGGTYEQYF
.,.,14,TRBJ1-1,TRBV7-9,TGTGCCAGCAGCTCCCAGGAGGGGGGGACTGAAGCTTTCTTT,CASSSQEGGTEAFF
.,.,12,TRBJ2-3,TRBV27,TGTGCCAGCAGAGCCGGGCCAGATACGCAGTATTTT,CASRAGPDTQYF
.,.,13,TRBJ2-1,TRBV12-3/TRBV12-4,TGTGCCAGCAGTTTAGGCAGGGCGAATGAGCAGTTCTTC,CASSLGRANEQFF
.,.,13,TRBJ2-5,TRBV4-1,TGCGCCAGCAGCCAAGGAACTCAAGAGACCCAGTACTTC,CASSQGTQETQYF
.,.,11,TRBJ1-1,TRBV19,TGTGCCAGTAGTCAGTCAGGGCCGGCTTTCTTT,CASSQSGPAFF
TRBD1,.,15,TRBJ2-7,TRBV28,TGTGCCAGCAGCAACCCCGGGACAGCTAGCTACGAGCAGTACTTC,CASSNPGTASYEQYF
.,.,15,TRBJ1-2,TRBV6-5,TGTGCCAGCAGTCGAGTAGACACCGCTAACTATGGCTACACCTTC,CASSRVDTANYGYTF
TRBD1,.,15,TRBJ2-2,TRBV7-9,TGTGCCAGCAGCTTCTCAGGGGGTCTTCCCGGGGAGCTGTTTTTT,CASSFSGGLPGELFF
TRBD2,.,17,TRBJ2-5,TRBV5-1,TGCGCCAGCAGCTTGGGGGCTAGCGGGGGCCTGGAGGGGACCCAGTACTTC,CASSLGASGGLEGTQYF
.,.,17,TRBJ2-6,TRBV5-5,TGTGCCAGCAGCCTACCCGGGACGGCATCTGGGGCCAACGTCCTGACTTTC,CASSLPGTASGANVLTF
.,.,15,TRBJ2-6,TRBV7-9,TGTGCCAGCAGCCCAGTTGGCTCTGGGGCCAACGTCCTGACTTTC,CASSPVGSGANVLTF
.,.,14,TRBJ2-3,TRBV19,TGTGCCAGTAGTATATTACGTAGCACAGATACGCAGTATTTT,CASSILRSTDTQYF
TRBD1,.,11,TRBJ2-7,TRBV6-2/TRBV6-3,TGTGCCAGCAGTAGACAGGGAGAGCAGTACTTC,CASSRQGEQYF
.,.,14,TRBJ1-2,TRBV15,TGTGCCACCAGCAGAAGAGACACCTTCTATGGCTACACCTTC,CATSRRDTFYGYTF
.,.,16,TRBJ2-1,TRBV7-2,TGTGCCAGCAGCCCCCGGCGGAAGAGCTCCTACAATGAGCAGTTCTTC,CASSPRRKSSYNEQFF
TRBD1,.,17,TRBJ2-7,TRBV5-1,TGCGCCAGCAGCTTGCGCACAGGGGGCGGGTGGGTCAACGAGCAGTACTTC,CASSLRTGGGWVNEQYF
.,.,15,TRBJ1-2,TRBV5-6,TGTGCCAGCAGCACCCCCTCAACGGGTGGGTATGGCTACACCTTC,CASSTPSTGGYGYTF
TRBD2,once,14,TRBJ2-1,TRBV29-1,TGCAGCGTTGGGAGCGGGGCGGGTTACAATGAGCAGTTCTTC,CSVGSGAGYNEQFF
.,.,15,TRBJ2-2,TRBV28,TGTGCCAGCAGTTTATCGGGGGAGAACACCGGGGAGCTGTTTTTT,CASSLSGENTGELFF
TRBD1,.,14,TRBJ2-1,TRBV10-3,TGTGCCATCAGTGGGGGACAGGGGTACAATGAGCAGTTCTTC,CAISGGQGYNEQFF
.,.,15,TRBJ1-4,TRBV5-1,TGCGCCAGCAGCTATAGGGGACGGCAAAATGAAAAACTGTTTTTT,CASSYRGRQNEKLFF
.,once,13,TRBJ1-1,TRBV27,TGTGCCAGCAGTCCCAACACCGGCCCAGTTGCTTTCTTT,CASSPNTGPVAFF
.,.,15,TRBJ1-5,TRBV24-1,TGTGCCACCAGTGATTTTCAGGGAAGAAATCAGCCCCAGCATTTT,CATSDFQGRNQPQHF
TRBD1,.,13,TRBJ1-6,TRBV12-3/TRBV12-4,TGTGCCAGCAGTATGGACAGGGCGATCACCCTCCACTTT,CASSMDRAITLHF
.,.,13,TRBJ2-7,TRBV3-1/TRBV3-2,TGTGCCAGCCGAGCGGACAGCACCTACGAGCAGTACTTC,CASRADSTYEQYF
.,once,15,TRBJ2-2,TRBV3-1/TRBV3-2,TGTGCCAGCAGCCAAGAACCCTCTAAAGCCGGGGAGCTGTTTTTT,CASSQEPSKAGELFF
TRBD1,.,15,TRBJ1-6,TRBV6-1,TGTGCCAGCAGTGACCAGGGGGATGATAATTCACCCCTCCACTTT,CASSDQGDDNSPLHF